This passage covers 5 T cell receptor beta chains from one sample sequenced in a study of T cell repertoires in cytomegalovirus infection. TCRdb re-called the reads through MiXCR, storing one row per CDR3 protein. The sample contains roughly 300,000 distinct CDR3 sequences, over 20% of which appear only once. The sequencing sample was made of PBMCs. Source of these receptors: a human donor in good health (CMV status not recorded). Some clones in this sample may be carry-over from other donors' samples.

This clonotype was seen only a few times. The DNA of the CDR3 is TGTGCCAGCAGTTACGGGACCCTGCGAGGGGATACGCAGTATTTT. Its protein is CASSYGTLRGDTQYF. This chain joins TRBV6-5 and TRBJ2-3; D might be TRBD1 or TRBD2, each matching 5 bases. Germline V gene data show CDR1 as MNHEY and CDR2 as SVGAGI. The CDR3 is 15 residues long. Trimming stripped 2 bases from V and 6 bases from J, with 15 bases between.

The chain combines TRBV7-9 with TRBJ1-1, with D unclear. Deletions cut 2 bases from V and 4 bases from J, with 14 bases between. This CDR3 region has 15 residues. Germline V gene lookup returns CDR1 SEHNR and CDR2 FQNEAQ (reference sequence). CDR3 nucleotide sequence: TGTGCCAGCAGCTTACCTACGGGTGCGGGCACTGAAGCTTTCTTT. It translates to CASSLPTGAGTEAFF. The full variable domain, in which reference TRBV7-9 and TRBJ1-1 provide the parts outside the CDR3, is DTGVSQNPRHKITKRGQNVTFRCDPISEHNRLYWYRQTLGQGPEFLTYFQNEAQLEKSRLLSDRFSAERPKGSFSTLEIQRTEQGDSAMYLCASSLPTGAGTEAFFGQGTRLTVV.

This clonotype showed up just a few times. The V gene is TRBV7-2, the J gene TRBJ2-7; D is perhaps TRBD2 (5 bases). CDR1 SGHTA and CDR2 FQGNSA come from the germline V gene. V was cut by 5 bases and J by 3 bases, with 17 bases left in between. The CDR3 consists of 15 residues. CDR3 sequence reads: CASSTTGGHFYEQYF. Here the CDR3 DNA reads TGTGCCAGCAGCACGACTGGCGGGCACTTCTACGAGCAGTACTTC.

This clonotype has just a few counts. This chain uses TRBV2 with TRBJ2-7, with a weak D call TRBD2 (5 bases). V was trimmed by 11 bases and J by 0 bases, leaving 11 bases between them. This CDR3 comprises 12 residues. CDR1 and CDR2 from the germline V gene are SNHLY and FYNNEI. CDR3 nucleotides: TGTGCCGACGGTGGGAGCTCCTACGAGCAGTACTTC. It yields the protein CADGGSSYEQYF.

The rearrangement joins TRBV7-2 to TRBJ2-7, with 13 positions matching TRBD2. The CDR3 extends over 16 amino acids. Trimming cost V 1 base and J 6 bases; bases outside gene matches: 6. Germline V gene data show CDR1 as SGHTA and CDR2 as FQGNSA. The CDR3 region has the DNA TGTGCCAGCAGCTTAGAAGGGACTAGCGGGGTCTCCGAGCAGTACTTC. The encoded protein is CASSLEGTSGVSEQYF. Looking up the rest from reference TRBV7-2 and TRBJ2-7 gives the full variable domain: GAGVSQSPSNKVTEKGKDVELRCDPISGHTALYWYRQSLGQGLEFLIYFQGNSAPDKSGLPSDRFSAERTGGSVSTLTIQRTQQEDSAVYLCASSLEGTSGVSEQYFGPGTRLTVT.